The 28 T cell receptor beta chains below come from one sample, sequenced in a study of blood T cell repertoires in COVID-19. The data were produced by immunoSEQ multiplex PCR, yet TCRdb's version contains in-frame clones alone and is incomplete. The sample consists of approximately 120,000 clones, over 70% of them appearing once. The source material was peripheral blood. Receptors were obtained from a woman aged 45-65 years with acute or convalescent COVID-19.

This chain joins TRBV27 and TRBJ1-4; D is possibly TRBD1 (6 bases). The CDR3 is made up of 16 amino acids. V was pared by 5 bases and J by 3 bases, with 16 bases between. Germline values: CDR1 MNHEY, CDR2 SMNVEV (reference sequence). The DNA for the CDR3 is TGTGCCAGCAGTCTAGCTGACAGGACGGCTAATGAAAAACTGTTTTTT. This gives the protein CASSLADRTANEKLFF.

The V and J genes are TRBV6-5 and TRBJ2-7, with D possibly TRBD1 on 5 matching bases. Trimming removed 8 bases from V and 7 bases from J, with 18 bases in between. Germline V gene sequence: CDR1 MNHEY, CDR2 SVGAGI. This CDR3 has 13 amino acids. The DNA of the CDR3 is TGTGCCAGCTCAAGCAGGGTACTAAGGGAGCAGTACTTC. Amino acid sequence: CASSSRVLREQYF.

V and J are TRBV7-9 and TRBJ1-3, with D perhaps matching TRBD1 (5 bases). CDR1 and CDR2 from the germline V gene are SEHNR and FQNEAQ (reference sequence). CDR3 length: 15 residues. V was clipped by 1 base and J by 2 bases, with 9 bases between them. The CDR3 DNA is TGTGCCAGCAGCTTAGGCGGAGGGGCTGGAAACACCATATATTTT. Encoded protein: CASSLGGGAGNTIYF.

This clone was picked up a small number of times. V and J are TRBV28 and TRBJ1-1, with D possibly TRBD1 on 6 matching bases. CDR1 is MDHEN, CDR2 SYDVKM, per germline. CDR3 length equals 17 residues. V was pared by 7 bases and J by 0 bases, with 21 bases between. The CDR3 reads CASTNLAGVVMNTEAFF. CDR3 nucleotide sequence: TGTGCCAGCACCAACTTGGCAGGGGTCGTCATGAACACTGAAGCTTTCTTT.

Here the CDR3 DNA reads TGTGCCAGCAGCCTCCGGCTAGCGGGGACCACAGATACGCAGTATTTT. Translating gives CASSLRLAGTTDTQYF. The rearrangement links TRBV5-6 to TRBJ2-3; 9 bases are a match to TRBD2. V dropped 4 bases and J dropped 2; count of bases not matched to a gene: 8. The CDR3 is 16 residues long. Germline-derived CDR1 and CDR2 are SGHDT and YYEEEE.

This chain connects TRBV28 to TRBJ2-7, with D perhaps TRBD2 (7 bases). CDR3 length: 15 amino acids. The ends were cut back, 6 bases at V and 3 bases at J, with 18 bases in the middle. Germline assignment: CDR1 MDHEN and CDR2 SYDVKM. Written as DNA, the CDR3 is TGTGCCAGCAGCTTCCTCGGGGGGCGGGACTACGAGCAGTACTTC. Protein product: CASSFLGGRDYEQYF.

V is TRBV10-3 and J is TRBJ2-2; 7 bases agree with TRBD1. The V and J ends lost 4 bases and 6 bases, in that order; junction bases with no gene match: 8. The CDR3 runs to 15 residues. Germline V gene sequence: CDR1 ENHRY, CDR2 SYGVKD. The CDR3 DNA follows: TGTGCCATCAGTGCGCCCGACAGGGTCTCCGGGGAGCTGTTTTTT. It codes for CAISAPDRVSGELFF.

The rearrangement joins TRBV7-3 to TRBJ1-1, with D hard to call. The CDR3 has 13 residues. Per germline, CDR1 SGHTA and CDR2 FQGTGA. The V end was cut by 5 bases, the J end by 0 bases, with 7 bases between. The CDR3, as DNA: TGTGCCAGCAGCCCTTCAGTGAACACTGAAGCTTTCTTT. Its protein is CASSPSVNTEAFF.

This chain joins TRBV2 and TRBJ2-7, with 10 nucleotides matching TRBD1. Germline loops: CDR1 SNHLY, CDR2 FYNNEI. This CDR3 comprises 16 residues. The V gene end was trimmed by 9 bases and the J gene end by 3 bases; junction bases not matched to a gene: 14. CDR3 amino acids: CASEAGTGVSGYEQYF. The CDR3 nucleotides read TGTGCCAGTGAGGCCGGGACAGGGGTTTCTGGCTACGAGCAGTACTTC.

The chain links TRBV5-1 to TRBJ2-7; D possibly corresponds to TRBD2 (6 bases). V was pared by 4 bases and J by 1 base, with 18 bases between. Per the germline V gene, CDR1 is SGHRS and CDR2 is YFSETQ. The CDR3 is 16 residues long. The CDR3, as DNA: TGCGCCAGCAGCCGGGACTCAGGAAGCCGATCCTACGAGCAGTACTTC. The encoded protein is CASSRDSGSRSYEQYF.

This clone was recorded a few times. J is TRBJ2-2 and V is TRBV7-5; TRBD1 is the table's D call, not checked against the DNA. TRBV7-5 is a pseudogene locus. This CDR3 has 16 amino acids. CDR3 nucleotides: TGTGCCAGAAGCTTACGACAGGGACTGCTTTCCGGGGAGCTGTTTTTT. Its protein is CARSLRQGLLSGELFF.

The chain links TRBV7-9 to TRBJ2-2, with D unclear. V was trimmed by 3 bases and J by 3 bases, leaving 8 bases between them. The CDR3 runs to 14 residues. From germline, CDR1 is SEHNR and CDR2 FQNEAQ (reference sequence). CDR3: CASSLDADTGELFF. The CDR3 nucleotides read TGTGCCAGCAGCTTGGATGCGGACACCGGGGAGCTGTTTTTT.

V and J are TRBV11-1 and TRBJ1-1, with a tentative D call TRBD1 (5 bases). Trimming took off 5 bases at V and 3 bases at J, with 10 bases between the two ends. CDR3 length: 13 amino acids. Germline lookup yields CDR1 SGHAT and CDR2 FQDESV (reference sequence). The CDR3 here is CASSGDRDTEAFF. As DNA, the CDR3 is TGTGCCAGCAGCGGCGACAGAGACACTGAAGCTTTCTTT. The complete variable domain, with remaining parts taken from reference TRBV11-1 and TRBJ1-1, reads EAEVAQSPRYKITEKSQAVAFWCDPISGHATLYWYRQILGQGPELLVQFQDESVVDDSQLPKDRFSAERLKGVDSTLKIQPAELGDSAMYLCASSGDRDTEAFFGQGTRLTVV.

This clone was found many times. Written as DNA, the CDR3 is TGTGCCAGCAGTTTATTAGGTCAGGGATACGAGCAGTACTTC. Protein product: CASSLLGQGYEQYF. The chain is built from TRBV28 and TRBJ2-7, with a tentative D call TRBD1 (5 bases). With 1 base removed from V and 4 bases from J, the gap between germline ends came to 11 bases. Germline assignment: CDR1 MDHEN and CDR2 SYDVKM. This CDR3 has 14 amino acids.

Concerning this clone: The sample contains more than one DNA sequence encoding this CDR3. CDR3 loop: CASSPGQAEKLFF. The CDR3 region has the DNA TGTGCCAGCTCACCTGGACAGGCCGAAAAACTGTTTTTT. This chain links TRBV18 with TRBJ1-4; 7 bases are shared with TRBD1. From germline, CDR1 is KGHSH and CDR2 LQKENI. The V segment lost 3 bases and the J segment 8 bases; nucleotides outside the gene matches: 3. CDR3 length equals 13 residues.

J is TRBJ2-1 and V is TRBV5-8; D may be TRBD1 (6 bases). The CDR3 contains 12 residues. V gave up 5 bases and J gave up 15 bases, with 18 bases separating them. CDR1 is SGHTS, CDR2 YDEGEE, per germline. For the CDR3, the DNA is TGTGCCAGCAGTAGAGGTAGGGACATGAGGTTCTTC. It is translated as CASSRGRDMRFF.

The chain is built from TRBV5-6 and TRBJ2-6, with no clear D. V gave up 4 bases and J gave up 0 bases, with 2 bases separating them. This CDR3 spans 13 amino acids. Germline V gives CDR1 SGHDT, CDR2 YYEEEE. The chain's CDR3 is CASSLSGANVLTF. CDR3 bases: TGTGCCAGCAGCCTCTCTGGGGCCAACGTCCTGACTTTC.

CDR3 DNA: TGTGCCAGCAGCTTAGAGGAAGCGGGAAAGCCCCCCCACGAGCAGTTCTTC. Protein product: CASSLEEAGKPPHEQFF. J is TRBJ2-1 and V is TRBV7-9; 7 nucleotides line up with TRBD2. This CDR3 is 17 amino acids long. The ends lost 1 base at V and 10 bases at J; junction bases unmatched: 16. The germline CDR1 and CDR2 sequences are SEHNR and FQNEAQ (reference sequence).

In this sample, this clone turned up a few times. The gene calls are TRBV30 and TRBJ1-2, with D possibly TRBD1 on 6 matching bases. The CDR3 has 16 residues. From germline, CDR1 is GTSNPN and CDR2 SVGIG (reference sequence). Trimming stripped 1 base from V and 1 base from J, with 16 bases between. The CDR3 DNA follows: TGTGCCTGGAGTGAAGATTACAGGGCTGGTAACTATGGCTACACCTTC. Amino acids: CAWSEDYRAGNYGYTF.

The gene calls are TRBV5-4 and TRBJ1-4; no reliable D call. The V and J ends lost 4 bases and 3 bases respectively, with 7 bases between them. Germline CDR1 SGHNT, CDR2 YYREEE (reference sequence). The CDR3 has 13 amino acids. This CDR3 is CASSRQANEKLFF. CDR3 in DNA: TGTGCCAGCAGCCGCCAGGCTAATGAAAAACTGTTTTTT.

In nucleotides, the CDR3 is TGTGCCAGCGCGGAGGGCGGGCAGCCCCAGCATTTT. This translates into CASAEGGQPQHF. The V and J genes are TRBV7-2 and TRBJ1-5; D is unresolved. This CDR3 spans 12 amino acids. Per germline, CDR1 SGHTA and CDR2 FQGNSA. Trimming stripped 8 bases from V and 7 bases from J, with 12 bases between.

This sequence joins TRBV30 and TRBJ2-7; D might be TRBD1 (6 bases). The CDR3 runs to 13 residues. Trimming stripped 1 base from V and 8 bases from J, with 15 bases between. From germline, CDR1 is GTSNPN and CDR2 SVGIG (reference sequence). The CDR3 is CAWSAKQGRKQYF. CDR3 coding DNA: TGTGCCTGGAGTGCGAAACAGGGCAGGAAGCAGTACTTC.

This chain uses TRBV6-5 with TRBJ1-3, with D possibly being TRBD1 (6 bases). This CDR3 is built from 15 residues. V was trimmed by 6 bases and J by 3 bases, leaving 15 bases between them. CDR1 and CDR2 from the germline V gene are MNHEY and SVGAGI. Written as DNA, the CDR3 is TGTGCCAGCAGAGGGGGAAGTCGGTTTGGAAACACCATATATTTT. Amino acid sequence: CASRGGSRFGNTIYF.

Worth noting for this clone: The sample carries other DNA sequences with the same CDR3. The rearrangement joins TRBV6-5 to TRBJ1-1; D possibly corresponds to TRBD1 (5 bases). Germline CDR1 is MNHEY and CDR2 is SVGAGI. Trimming took 0 bases from V and 4 from J, leaving 9 bases between them. This CDR3 has 14 residues. The CDR3 sequence: CASSYSGGATEAFF. The CDR3 DNA reads as TGTGCCAGCAGTTACTCGGGGGGTGCCACTGAAGCTTTCTTT.

The chain couples TRBV18 to TRBJ1-2; D remains unclear. CDR1 is KGHSH and CDR2 is LQKENI in the germline V gene. The V gene lost 1 base and the J gene lost 6 bases, with 6 bases spanning the gap. This CDR3 spans 12 amino acids. The CDR3 is CASSPQQDGYTF. The CDR3 region has the DNA TGTGCCAGCTCACCACAGCAGGATGGCTACACCTTC.

The chain is built from TRBV19 and TRBJ1-5; TRBD1 agrees at 8 bases. The CDR3 is 14 amino acids. The trim removed 4 bases at V and 6 bases at J, leaving 5 bases unmatched. CDR1 and CDR2 from the germline V gene are LNHDA and SQIVND (reference sequence). The CDR3 sequence is CASSTGTGIQPQHF. DNA for the CDR3: TGTGCCAGTAGTACCGGGACAGGTATTCAGCCCCAGCATTTT.

This chain uses TRBV7-8 with TRBJ1-3; D not resolved. CDR1 and CDR2 (germline): SGHVS, FQNEAQ. Trimming pared 1 base from V and 4 bases from J, leaving 14 bases between. The CDR3 contains 16 residues. The CDR3 region is CASSLVSGIAGNTIYF. CDR3 coding DNA: TGTGCCAGCAGCTTAGTTTCGGGAATAGCAGGAAACACCATATATTTT.

The chain uses TRBV2 and TRBJ1-1; D ambiguous. Trimming left V 7 bases short and J 6 bases short, with 9 bases between. CDR1 and CDR2 from the germline V gene are SNHLY and FYNNEI. The CDR3 has 11 residues. The chain's CDR3 is CASKNQAEAFF. In DNA form, the CDR3 reads TGTGCCAGCAAAAATCAGGCTGAAGCTTTCTTT. The full variable domain, its missing parts supplied by reference TRBV2 and TRBJ1-1, is EPEVTQTPSHQVTQMGQEVILRCVPISNHLYFYWYRQILGQKVEFLVSFYNNEISEKSEIFDDQFSVERPDGSNFTLKIRSTKLEDSAMYFCASKNQAEAFFGQGTRLTVV.